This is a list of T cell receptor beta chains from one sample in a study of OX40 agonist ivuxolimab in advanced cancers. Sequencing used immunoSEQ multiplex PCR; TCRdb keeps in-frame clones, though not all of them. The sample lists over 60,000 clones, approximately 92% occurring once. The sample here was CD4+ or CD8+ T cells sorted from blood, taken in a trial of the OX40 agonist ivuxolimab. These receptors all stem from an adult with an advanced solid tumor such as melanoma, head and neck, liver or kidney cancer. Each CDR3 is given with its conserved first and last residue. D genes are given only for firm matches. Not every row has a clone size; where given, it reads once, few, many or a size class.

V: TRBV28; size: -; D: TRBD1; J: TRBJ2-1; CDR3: CASRWDREQFF; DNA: TGTGCCAGCAGGTGGGACAGGGAGCAGTTCTTC
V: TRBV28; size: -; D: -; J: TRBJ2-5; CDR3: CASSLDRFRETQYF; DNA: TGTGCCAGCAGCCTTGACAGGTTTAGAGAGACCCAGTACTTC
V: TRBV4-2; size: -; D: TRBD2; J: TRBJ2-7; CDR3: CASSQGVGGGSYEQYF; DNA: TGTGCCAGCAGCCAAGGTGTCGGGGGGGGCTCCTACGAGCAGTACTTC
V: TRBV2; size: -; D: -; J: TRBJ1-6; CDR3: CASRLGAGQNSPLHF; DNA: TGTGCCAGCAGATTGGGAGCAGGGCAAAATTCACCCCTCCACTTT
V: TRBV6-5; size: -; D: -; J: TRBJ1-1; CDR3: CASRKGGTNTEAFF; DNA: TGTGCCAGCAGAAAGGGGGGAACGAACACTGAAGCTTTCTTT
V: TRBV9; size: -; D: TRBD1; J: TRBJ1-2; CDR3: CASSVGQGANYGYTF; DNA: TGTGCCAGCAGCGTAGGACAGGGAGCTAACTATGGCTACACCTTC
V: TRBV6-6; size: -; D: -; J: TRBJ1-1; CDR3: CASSLVEITEAFF; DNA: TGTGCCAGCAGTTTGGTAGAGATCACTGAAGCTTTCTTT
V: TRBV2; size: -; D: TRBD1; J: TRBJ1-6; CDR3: CASSDLGQARSDNSPLHF; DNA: TGTGCCAGCAGTGATTTAGGACAGGCGAGATCTGATAATTCACCCCTCCACTTT
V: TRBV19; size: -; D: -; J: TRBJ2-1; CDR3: CASRLQSEQFF; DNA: TGTGCCAGTAGACTCCAGAGTGAGCAGTTCTTC
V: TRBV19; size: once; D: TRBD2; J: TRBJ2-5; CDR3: CASSTGAGVETQYF; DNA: TGTGCCAGTAGTACGGGAGCGGGAGTAGAGACCCAGTACTTC
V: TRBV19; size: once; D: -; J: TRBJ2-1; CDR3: CASSKASQQGYNEQFF; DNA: TGTGCCAGTAGTAAAGCCTCCCAACAGGGATACAATGAGCAGTTCTTC
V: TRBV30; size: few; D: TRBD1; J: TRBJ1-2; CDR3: CAWSRQGYGYTF; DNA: TGTGCCTGGAGCAGACAGGGGTATGGCTACACCTTC
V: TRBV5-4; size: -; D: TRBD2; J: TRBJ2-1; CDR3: CASSLDGLAGGYNEQFF; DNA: TGTGCCAGCAGCTTGGACGGACTAGCGGGAGGGTACAATGAGCAGTTCTTC
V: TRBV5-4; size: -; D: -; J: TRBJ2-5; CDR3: CASSETSKGTQYF; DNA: TGTGCCAGCAGCGAAACTAGCAAAGGGACCCAGTACTTC
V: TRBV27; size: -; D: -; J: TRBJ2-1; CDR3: CASKPGQVGNEQFF; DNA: TGTGCCAGCAAACCAGGGCAAGTCGGCAATGAGCAGTTCTTC
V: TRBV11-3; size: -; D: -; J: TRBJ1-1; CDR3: CASSQSARPGEAFF; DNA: TGTGCCAGCAGCCAGAGCGCGAGGCCGGGTGAAGCTTTCTTT
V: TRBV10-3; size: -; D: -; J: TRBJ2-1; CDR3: CAISESISWGNEQFF; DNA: TGTGCCATCAGTGAGTCGATTTCGTGGGGGAACGAGCAGTTCTTC
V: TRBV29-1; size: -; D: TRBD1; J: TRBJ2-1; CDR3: CSVEDRGGTTYNEQFF; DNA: TGCAGCGTTGAAGATAGAGGGGGCACGACCTACAATGAGCAGTTCTTC
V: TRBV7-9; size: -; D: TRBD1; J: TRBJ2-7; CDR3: CASSLGGTGSEQYF; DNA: TGTGCCAGCAGCTTGGGGGGGACAGGGTCCGAGCAGTACTTC
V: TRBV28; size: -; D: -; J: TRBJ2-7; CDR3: CASSSGVYEQYF; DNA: TGTGCCAGCAGTTCTGGAGTGTACGAGCAGTACTTC
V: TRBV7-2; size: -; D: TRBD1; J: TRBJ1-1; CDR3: CASRGPGQGSEAFF; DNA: TGTGCCAGCAGGGGCCCGGGACAGGGCTCTGAAGCTTTCTTT
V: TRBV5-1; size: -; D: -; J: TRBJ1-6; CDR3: CASSPKSSYNSPLHF; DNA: TGCGCCAGCAGCCCAAAGAGCTCCTATAATTCACCCCTCCACTTT
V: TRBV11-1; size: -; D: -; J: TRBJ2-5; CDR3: CASSPRDQETQYF; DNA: TGTGCCAGCAGCCCCCGGGACCAAGAGACCCAGTACTTC
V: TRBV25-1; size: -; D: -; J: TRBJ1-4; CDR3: CASSEGSANEKLFF; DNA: TGTGCCAGCAGTGAGGGTTCGGCTAATGAAAAACTGTTTTTT
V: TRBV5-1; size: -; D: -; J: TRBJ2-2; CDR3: CASSLSGLMDTGELFF; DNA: TGCGCCAGCAGCTTGTCGGGGTTAATGGACACCGGGGAGCTGTTTTTT